This T cell receptor beta chain appears in the sequencing data of a study of control samples from healthy donors and cancer patients. Germline V gene sequence: CDR1 SEHNR, CDR2 FQNEAQ (reference sequence). Trimming pared 2 bases from V and 4 bases from J, leaving 4 bases between. The CDR3 runs to 12 residues. TCRdb's copy holds only in-frame clones and misses some; the assay was immunoSEQ multiplex PCR. The sample holds 90,000 to 110,000 clones, around 82% seen once. Sequenced input: blood. The sequence came from a woman in her forties or fifties in good health. The chain uses TRBV7-9 and TRBJ2-3; D uncertain. In DNA form, the CDR3 reads TGTGCCAGCAGCTTACCCGCAGATACGCAGTATTTT. Its protein product is CASSLPADTQYF.